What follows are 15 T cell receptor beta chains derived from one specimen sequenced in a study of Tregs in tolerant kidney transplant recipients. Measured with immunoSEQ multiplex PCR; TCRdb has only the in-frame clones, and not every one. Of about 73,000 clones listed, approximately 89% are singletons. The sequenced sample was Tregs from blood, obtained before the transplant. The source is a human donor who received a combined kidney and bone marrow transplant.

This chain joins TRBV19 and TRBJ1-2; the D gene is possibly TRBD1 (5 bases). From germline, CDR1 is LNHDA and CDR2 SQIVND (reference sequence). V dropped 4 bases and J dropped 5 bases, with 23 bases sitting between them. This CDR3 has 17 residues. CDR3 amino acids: CASSTGTGVGDQYGYTF. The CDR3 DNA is TGTGCCAGTAGTACCGGGACCGGGGTTGGCGATCAGTATGGCTACACCTTC. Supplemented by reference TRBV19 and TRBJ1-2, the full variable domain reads DGGITQSPKYLFRKEGQNVTLSCEQNLNHDAMYWYRQDPGQGLRLIYYSQIVNDFQKGDIAEGYSVSREKKESFPLTVTSAQKNPTAFYLCASSTGTGVGDQYGYTFGSGTRLTVV.

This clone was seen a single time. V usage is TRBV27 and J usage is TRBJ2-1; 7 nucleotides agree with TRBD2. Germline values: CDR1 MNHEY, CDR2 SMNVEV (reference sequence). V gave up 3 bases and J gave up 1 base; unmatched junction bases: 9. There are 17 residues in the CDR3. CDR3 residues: CASSFAGVTTSYNEQFF. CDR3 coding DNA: TGTGCCAGCAGTTTCGCGGGAGTAACTACGTCCTACAATGAGCAGTTCTTC.

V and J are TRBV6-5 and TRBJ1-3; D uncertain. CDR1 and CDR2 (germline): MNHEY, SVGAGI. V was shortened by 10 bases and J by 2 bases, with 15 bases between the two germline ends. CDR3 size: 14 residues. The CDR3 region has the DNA TGTGCCAACCAAGGTTTCGGGCCTGGAAACACCATATATTTT. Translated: CANQGFGPGNTIYF.

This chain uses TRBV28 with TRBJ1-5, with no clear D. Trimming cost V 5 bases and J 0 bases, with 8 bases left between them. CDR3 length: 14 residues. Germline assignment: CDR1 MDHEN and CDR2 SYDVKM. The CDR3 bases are TGTGCCAGCAGTAACTACTATAGCAATCAGCCCCAGCATTTT. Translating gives CASSNYYSNQPQHF.

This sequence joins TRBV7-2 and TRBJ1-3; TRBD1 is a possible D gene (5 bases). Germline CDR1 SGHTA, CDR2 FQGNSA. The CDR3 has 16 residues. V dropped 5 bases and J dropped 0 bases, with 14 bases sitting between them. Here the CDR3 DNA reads TGTGCCAGCAGCCCCCCCGGGACGGGCTCTGGAAACACCATATATTTT. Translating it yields CASSPPGTGSGNTIYF.

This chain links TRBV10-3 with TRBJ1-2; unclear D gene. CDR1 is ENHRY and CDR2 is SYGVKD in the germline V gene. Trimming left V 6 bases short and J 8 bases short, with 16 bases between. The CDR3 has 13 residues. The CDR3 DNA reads TGTGCCATCAGCAAGGTGGGCACCCCAGGCTACACCTTC. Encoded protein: CAISKVGTPGYTF.

The CDR3 DNA reads as TGCGCCAGCAGTGAGTGGGAACTAGCGGAAGACCCTTACAATGAGCAGTTCTTC. Its protein product is CASSEWELAEDPYNEQFF. V is TRBV10-2 and J is TRBJ2-1, with 8 bases matching TRBD2. The junction had 12 bases not matched to a gene; V was cut back by 1 base and J by 4 bases. CDR3 length: 18 amino acids. Germline V gene sequence: CDR1 WSHSY, CDR2 SAAADI.

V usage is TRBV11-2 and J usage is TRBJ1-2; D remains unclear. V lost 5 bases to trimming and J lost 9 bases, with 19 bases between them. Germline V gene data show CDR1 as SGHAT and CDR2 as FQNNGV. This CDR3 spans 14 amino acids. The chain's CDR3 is CASSARAGKGSYTF. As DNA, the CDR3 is TGTGCCAGCAGCGCCCGGGCCGGAAAAGGAAGCTACACCTTC.

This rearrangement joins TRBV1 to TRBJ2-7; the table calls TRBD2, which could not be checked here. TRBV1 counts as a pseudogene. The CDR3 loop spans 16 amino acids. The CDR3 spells CTSSPQAGMSSYEQYF. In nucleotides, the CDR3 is TGCACCAGCAGCCCCCAGGCGGGCATGAGCTCCTACGAGCAGTACTTC.

CDR3 sequence reads: CASIMDRFNQPQHF. CDR3 nucleotides: TGTGCCAGCATTATGGACCGATTCAATCAGCCCCAGCATTTT. The rearrangement uses TRBV6-1 and TRBJ1-5; D ambiguous. The length of the CDR3 is 14 residues. Trimming took 7 bases from V and 3 from J, leaving 13 bases between them. Germline V gene data show CDR1 as MNHNS and CDR2 as SASEGT.

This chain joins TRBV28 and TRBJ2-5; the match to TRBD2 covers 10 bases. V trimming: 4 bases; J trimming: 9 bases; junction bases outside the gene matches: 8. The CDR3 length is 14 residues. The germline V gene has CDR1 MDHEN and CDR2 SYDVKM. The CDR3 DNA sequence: TGTGCCAGCAGTTCCCAGGGACTAGCGCGCTCCCAGTACTTC. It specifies CASSSQGLARSQYF.

CDR3: CASSRLAYEQYF. DNA of the CDR3: TGTGCCAGCAGTCGGTTGGCCTACGAGCAGTACTTC. This chain connects TRBV2 to TRBJ2-7; no reliable D call. The germline V gene has CDR1 SNHLY and CDR2 FYNNEI. The CDR3 consists of 12 residues. Trimming took off 5 bases at V and 2 bases at J, with 7 bases between the two ends.

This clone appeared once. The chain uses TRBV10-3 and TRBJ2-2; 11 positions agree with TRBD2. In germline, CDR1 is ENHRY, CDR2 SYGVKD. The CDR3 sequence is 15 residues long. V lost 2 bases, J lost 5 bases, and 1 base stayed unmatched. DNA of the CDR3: TGTGCCATCAGTGAGCTAGCGGGAGGAACCGGGGAGCTGTTTTTT. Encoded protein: CAISELAGGTGELFF.

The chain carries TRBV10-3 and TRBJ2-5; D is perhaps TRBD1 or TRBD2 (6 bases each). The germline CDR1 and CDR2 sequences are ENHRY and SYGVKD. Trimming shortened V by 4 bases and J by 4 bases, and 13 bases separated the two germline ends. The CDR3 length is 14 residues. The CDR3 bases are TGTGCCATCAGTGGGCGGGACAATGTAGAGACCCAGTACTTC. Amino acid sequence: CAISGRDNVETQYF.

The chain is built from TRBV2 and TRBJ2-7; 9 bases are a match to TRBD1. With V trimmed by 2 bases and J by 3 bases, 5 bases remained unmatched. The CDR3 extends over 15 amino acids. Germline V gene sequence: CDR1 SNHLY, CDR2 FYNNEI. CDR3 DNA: TGTGCCAGCAGTGAAATGGCGACAGGGGGCTACGAGCAGTACTTC. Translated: CASSEMATGGYEQYF.